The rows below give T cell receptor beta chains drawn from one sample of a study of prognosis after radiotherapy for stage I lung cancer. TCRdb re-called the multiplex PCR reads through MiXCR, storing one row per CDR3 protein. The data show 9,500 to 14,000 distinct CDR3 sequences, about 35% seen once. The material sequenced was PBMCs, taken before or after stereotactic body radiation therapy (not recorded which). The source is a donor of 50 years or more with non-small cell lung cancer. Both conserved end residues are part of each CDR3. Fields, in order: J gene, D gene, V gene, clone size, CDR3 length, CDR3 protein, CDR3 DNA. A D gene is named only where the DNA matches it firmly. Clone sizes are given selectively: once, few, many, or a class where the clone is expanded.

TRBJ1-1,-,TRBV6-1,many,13,CASSEIGNTEAFF,TGTGCCAGCAGTGAAATCGGGAACACTGAAGCTTTCTTT
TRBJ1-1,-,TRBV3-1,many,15,CASSQDLRIGTEAFF,TGTGCCAGCAGCCAAGATTTGCGGATCGGGACTGAAGCTTTCTTT
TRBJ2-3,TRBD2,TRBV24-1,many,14,CATSELAGTDTQYF,TGTGCCACCAGTGAGCTAGCGGGCACAGATACGCAGTATTTT
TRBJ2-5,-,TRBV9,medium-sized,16,CASSVGIGGGVETQYF,TGTGCCAGCAGCGTGGGGATTGGAGGGGGCGTAGAGACCCAGTACTTC
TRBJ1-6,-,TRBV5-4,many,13,CATQGRGNSPLHF,TGTGCCACCCAAGGGAGGGGGAATTCACCCCTCCACTTT
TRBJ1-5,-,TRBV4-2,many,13,CASSPLTNQPQHF,TGTGCCAGCAGCCCTCTCACTAATCAGCCCCAGCATTTT
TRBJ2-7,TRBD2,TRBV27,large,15,CASSLELAGTYEQYF,TGTGCCAGCAGTTTAGAACTAGCGGGTACCTACGAGCAGTACTTC
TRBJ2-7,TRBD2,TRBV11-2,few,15,CASSEWTSGSPEQYF,TGTGCCAGCAGCGAATGGACTAGCGGGAGTCCCGAGCAGTACTTC
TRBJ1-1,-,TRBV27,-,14,CAGFRVKMNTEAFF,TGTGCCGGCTTTAGGGTGAAGATGAACACTGAAGCTTTCTTT
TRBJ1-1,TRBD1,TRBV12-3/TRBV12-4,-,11,CASQGALEAFF,TGTGCCTCCCAGGGGGCGTTAGAAGCTTTCTTT
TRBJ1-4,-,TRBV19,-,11,CASRRDEKLFF,TGTGCCAGTAGACGGGATGAAAAACTGTTTTTT
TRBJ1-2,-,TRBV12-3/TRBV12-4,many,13,CASKGAGNYGYTF,TGTGCCAGCAAAGGGGCCGGAAACTATGGCTACACCTTC
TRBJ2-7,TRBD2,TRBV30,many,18,CAWSVYDGLARSTYEQYF,TGTGCCTGGAGTGTTTATGATGGACTAGCGCGTTCGACCTACGAGCAGTACTTC
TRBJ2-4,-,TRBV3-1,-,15,CASSQGLQAKNIQYF,TGTGCCAGCAGCCAAGGACTACAAGCCAAAAACATTCAGTACTTC
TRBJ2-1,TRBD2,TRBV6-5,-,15,CASSLLAGTYNEQFF,TGTGCCAGCAGTTTACTAGCGGGGACCTACAATGAGCAGTTCTTC
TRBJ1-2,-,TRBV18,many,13,CASSLGEVYGYTF,TGTGCCAGCTCACTCGGGGAAGTTTATGGCTACACCTTC
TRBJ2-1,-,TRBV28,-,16,CASTSPGLGQNNEQFF,TGTGCCAGCACCTCCCCAGGGCTCGGACAAAACAATGAGCAGTTCTTC
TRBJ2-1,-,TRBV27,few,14,CASTLLNRLGQQFF,TGTGCCAGCACCTTGCTTAATCGGTTGGGACAGCAGTTCTTC
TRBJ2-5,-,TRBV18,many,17,CASSPNVGGPPQETQYF,TGTGCCAGCTCACCAAACGTCGGGGGGCCTCCCCAAGAGACCCAGTACTTC
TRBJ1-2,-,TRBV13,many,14,CASSSGRANYGYTF,TGTGCCAGCAGCTCCGGACGGGCTAACTATGGCTACACCTTC
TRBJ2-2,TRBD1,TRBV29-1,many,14,CSAEGARNTGELFF,TGCAGCGCCGAGGGGGCGCGGAACACCGGGGAGCTGTTTTTT